Sequencing of this TCR beta chain was carried out in a study of CD8 T cells in ankylosing spondylitis. By quantitative 5'-RACE with molecular barcodes, the TCR beta libraries were made. Each CDR3 protein is one row after TCRdb ran MiXCR on the 5' RACE reads. This sample has 100,000 to 150,000 distinct CDR3 sequences; 15% to 20% occur once, and the top ten carry approximately 33%. Per germline, CDR1 SEHNR and CDR2 FQNEAQ (reference sequence). The CDR3 is made up of 15 amino acids. Trimming took 1 base from V and 6 from J; bases not matched to a gene: 7. Points from the study as a whole: Disease-linked clones were CD8+ and relatively rare in peripheral blood. Within ankylosing spondylitis blood, a TCR beta motif made up of several highly homologous variants appeared to be characteristic. Earlier studies detected some motif variants in reactive arthritis synovial fluid and blood.

With regard to this clonotype: Its antigen is still unknown.

The sequencing input was blood, either unsorted or a sorted T cell fraction (not recorded which). This receptor was identified in a male donor with ankylosing spondylitis. V gene TRBV7-9 combines with J gene TRBJ1-2; 8 nucleotides line up with TRBD1. The CDR3 region is CASSLDRQGINGYTF. The CDR3 bases are TGTGCCAGCAGCTTAGACCGACAGGGGATCAATGGCTACACCTTC.